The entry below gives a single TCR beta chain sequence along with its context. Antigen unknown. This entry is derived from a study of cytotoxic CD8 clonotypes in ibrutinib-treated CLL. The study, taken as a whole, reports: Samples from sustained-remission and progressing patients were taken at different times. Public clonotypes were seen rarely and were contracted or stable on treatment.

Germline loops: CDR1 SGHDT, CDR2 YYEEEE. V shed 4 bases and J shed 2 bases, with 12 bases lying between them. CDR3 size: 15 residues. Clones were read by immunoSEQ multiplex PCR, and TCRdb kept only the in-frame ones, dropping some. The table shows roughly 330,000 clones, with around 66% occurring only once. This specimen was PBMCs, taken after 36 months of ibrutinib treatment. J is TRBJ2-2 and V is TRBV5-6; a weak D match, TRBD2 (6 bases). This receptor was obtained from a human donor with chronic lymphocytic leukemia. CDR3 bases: TGTGCCAGCAGCCCCCGGAGGGTAAACACCGGGGAGCTGTTTTTT. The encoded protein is CASSPRRVNTGELFF.